These T cell receptor beta chains were read from a single sample in a study of cytomegalovirus exposure and HLA in healthy donors. Clones were read by immunoSEQ multiplex PCR, and TCRdb kept only the in-frame ones, dropping some. The profile shows under 130,000 clones, 76% of them singletons. The specimen was PBMCs. Receptors were obtained from a man in his forties in good health and CMV-seropositive. Each CDR3 is given without its conserved first and last residue.

CDR3,J,V
ASKPSADEQF,TRBJ2-1,TRBV7-8
ASSQDVLAGRYEQY,TRBJ2-7,TRBV4-1
ASSPGSGGNQPQH,TRBJ1-5,TRBV28
ASVSGTLSNQPQH,TRBJ1-5,TRBV19
ASSRRGTTPNGETQY,TRBJ2-5,TRBV9
ASSLELSGNTIY,TRBJ1-3,TRBV5-6
ASSQTGLTGPPEQF,TRBJ2-1,TRBV4-3
AIKGQGLNTGELF,TRBJ2-2,TRBV10-3
ASSQDGGRGPLH,TRBJ1-6,TRBV4-1
ASSMGGQGAYEQY,TRBJ2-7,TRBV5-4
ASSSSRVRERLEQY,TRBJ2-7,TRBV5-5
SVGDGNQPQH,TRBJ1-5,TRBV29-1
AWSGGGGDSSYNEQF,TRBJ2-1,TRBV30
ASSINRGSGANGLT,TRBJ2-6,TRBV11-2
ASSQVQTGGVQPQH,TRBJ1-5,TRBV4-2
ASSPPGVATQY,TRBJ2-5,TRBV18
ASTSPSEALMDSQY,TRBJ2-4,TRBV11-3
ASSPPLTDTQY,TRBJ2-3,TRBV18
ASSLTGQVNYGYT,TRBJ1-2,TRBV5-1
ASSLNAVTRGAF,TRBJ1-1,TRBV7-9
ASSVEQTEFTGELF,TRBJ2-2,TRBV9
ASSLSAYEANTQY,TRBJ2-3,TRBV27
ASSVEGYSRNTIY,TRBJ1-3,TRBV9
ASKLAGGYNEQF,TRBJ2-1,TRBV2
ASSIREWEAEAF,TRBJ1-1,TRBV19
ASSTGTSVQETQY,TRBJ2-5,TRBV19
ASSFQGTSYEQY,TRBJ2-7,TRBV7-9
ASSFWQGGNQPQH,TRBJ1-5,TRBV7-9